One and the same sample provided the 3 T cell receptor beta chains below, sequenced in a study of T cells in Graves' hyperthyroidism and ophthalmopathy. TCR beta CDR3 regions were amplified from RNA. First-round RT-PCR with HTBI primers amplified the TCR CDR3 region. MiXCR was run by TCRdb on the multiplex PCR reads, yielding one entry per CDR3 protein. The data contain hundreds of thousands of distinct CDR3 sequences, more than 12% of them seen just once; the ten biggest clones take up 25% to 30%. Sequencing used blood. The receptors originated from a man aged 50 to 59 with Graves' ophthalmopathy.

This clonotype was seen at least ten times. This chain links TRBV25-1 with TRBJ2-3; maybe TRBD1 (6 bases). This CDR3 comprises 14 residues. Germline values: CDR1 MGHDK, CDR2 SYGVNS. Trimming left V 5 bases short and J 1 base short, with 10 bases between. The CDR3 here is CASSYRAGTDTQYF. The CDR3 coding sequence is TGTGCCAGCAGTTACAGGGCGGGCACAGATACGCAGTATTTT.

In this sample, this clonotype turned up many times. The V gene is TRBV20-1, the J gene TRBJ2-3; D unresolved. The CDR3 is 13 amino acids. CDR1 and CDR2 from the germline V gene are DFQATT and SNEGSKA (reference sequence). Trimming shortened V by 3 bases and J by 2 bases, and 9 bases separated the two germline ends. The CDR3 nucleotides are TGCAGTGCTAGTAGGTCGCTCACAGATACGCAGTATTTT. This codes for CSASRSLTDTQYF.

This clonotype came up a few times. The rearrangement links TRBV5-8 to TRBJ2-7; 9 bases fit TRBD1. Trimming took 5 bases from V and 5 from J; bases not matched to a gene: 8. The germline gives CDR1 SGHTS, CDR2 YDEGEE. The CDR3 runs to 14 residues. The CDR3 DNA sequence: TGTGCCAGCAGTAGGGAACAGGGGGCCAACGAGCAGTACTTC. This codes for CASSREQGANEQYF.